This T cell receptor (beta chain) was observed in a study of PD-L1 blockade in urothelial cancer. Study context: Atezolizumab (1,200 mg intravenously every 3 weeks) began around 2014 for patients. Bladder-origin urothelial cancer in males described about 85% of the 29 patients. The authors examined blood 3 weeks (second dose) and 6 weeks after treatment start.

The V and J ends lost 3 bases and 4 bases, in that order; junction bases with no gene match: 2. The CDR3 loop spans 13 amino acids. Germline lookup yields CDR1 SNHLY and CDR2 FYNNEI. On this clone itself: Other DNA sequences in the same sample also yield this CDR3.

The protocol was immunoSEQ multiplex PCR, while the TCRdb copy is restricted to in-frame clones and leaves out a portion. The sample carries some 84,000 clones, about four fifths recorded once. Sequencing used PBMCs, obtained around atezolizumab (anti-PD-L1) treatment. V and J are TRBV2 and TRBJ1-1; TRBD1 matches at 7 bases. This TCR was sampled from a man between 65 and 85 years old with urothelial cancer. The CDR3 sequence: CASSDPGGTEAFF. The CDR3 nucleotides read TGTGCCAGCAGTGACCCAGGGGGCACTGAAGCTTTCTTT.